A selection of T cell receptor beta chains follows, all from one sample in a study of T cells after yellow fever vaccination. TCRdb analysed the 5' RACE reads with MiXCR anew, one entry per CDR3 protein. Of more than 350,000 distinct CDR3 sequences listed, around 10% are singletons. The sample was PBMCs, taken on the day of the first yellow fever vaccination. Receptors originate from a man between 18 and 29 years old who received the YFV17D yellow fever vaccine. Each CDR3 is given with its conserved first and last residue.

>TRBJ1-2|TRBV7-9
CASSLNTGNGYTF
>TRBJ2-2|TRBV5-6
CASSLAGGLRSGELFF
>TRBJ2-1|TRBV12-3/TRBV12-4
CASSSLYLNEQFF
>TRBJ1-2|TRBV28
CASSLFGGDGYTF
>TRBJ2-3|TRBV18
CASSPRDIGDTLYF
>TRBJ2-7|TRBV9
CASSEGGGGSYEQYF
>TRBJ2-1|TRBV11-2
CASSLVSLEQFF
>TRBJ2-1|TRBV18
CASSPRLGLAGENEQFF
>TRBJ2-7|TRBV11-2
CASSWLVWPPYEQYF
>TRBJ1-5|TRBV27
CASSSENQPQHF
>TRBJ2-5|TRBV11-2
CASSAQTMGETQYF
>TRBJ1-3|TRBV7-2
CASSLGGYGSGNTIYF
>TRBJ2-1|TRBV12-3/TRBV12-4
CASSFPLAGGLEQFF
>TRBJ1-3|TRBV10-3
CAISGPDRGGDTIYF
>TRBJ2-5|TRBV5-1
CASSLLAGDETQYF
>TRBJ2-1|TRBV3-1
CASSQKRGVGFF
>TRBJ1-2|TRBV7-2
CASSFGGQYGYTF
>TRBJ2-2|TRBV15
CATSRDLGDGGELFF
>TRBJ2-3|TRBV11-2
CASSLGATPQYF
>TRBJ2-3|TRBV10-2
CASRRRGYTDTQYF
>TRBJ1-2|TRBV28
CASRAGAYGYTF
>TRBJ1-2|TRBV9
CASSLTGGQDYGYTF
>TRBJ2-1|TRBV5-1
CASSSVAGGNVNEQFF
>TRBJ1-5|TRBV7-9
CASSIEGGSNQPQHF
>TRBJ2-3|TRBV7-2
CASRGPGTQYF
>TRBJ1-5|TRBV6-2/TRBV6-3
CASSYEGGSNQPQHF
>TRBJ2-3|TRBV7-2
CASSHTYADTQYF
>TRBJ2-7|TRBV5-1
CASTDRGAYEQYF
>TRBJ2-5|TRBV6-1
CASRWQGRETQYF
>TRBJ2-1|TRBV27
CATGTRGGGRFF
>TRBJ1-2|TRBV27
CASGTLNRVYGYTF
>TRBJ2-7|TRBV6-5
CASSYSGPQGVYHEQYF
>TRBJ2-1|TRBV11-2
CASSNTGEQFF
>TRBJ1-2|TRBV5-1
CASSLGEGNYGYTF
>TRBJ1-4|TRBV12-3/TRBV12-4
CASSFSRGLGNEKLFF
>TRBJ2-5|TRBV18
CASSTTRSETQYF
>TRBJ1-1|TRBV20-1
CSGLRMNTEAFF
>TRBJ1-1|TRBV5-1
CASGQSPMNTEAFF
>TRBJ1-1|TRBV7-2
CASSLARRTTEAFF
>TRBJ2-2|TRBV5-1
CASSLASLFTGELFF
>TRBJ2-5|TRBV4-1
CASSQFWYSSNQETQYF
>TRBJ2-2|TRBV20-1
CSARDRQSTGELFF